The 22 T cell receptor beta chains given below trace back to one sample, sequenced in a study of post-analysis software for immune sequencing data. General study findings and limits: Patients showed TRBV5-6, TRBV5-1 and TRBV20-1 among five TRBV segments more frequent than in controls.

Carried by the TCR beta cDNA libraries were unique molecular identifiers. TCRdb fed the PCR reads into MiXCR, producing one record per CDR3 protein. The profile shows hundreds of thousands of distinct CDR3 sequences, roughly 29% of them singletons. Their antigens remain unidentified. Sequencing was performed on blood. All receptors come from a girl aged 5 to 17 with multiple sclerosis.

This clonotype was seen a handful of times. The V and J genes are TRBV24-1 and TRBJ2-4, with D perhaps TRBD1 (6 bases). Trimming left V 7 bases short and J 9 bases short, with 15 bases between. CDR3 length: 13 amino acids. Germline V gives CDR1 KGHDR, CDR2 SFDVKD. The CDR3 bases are TGTGCCACCAGCACAGGGATCAAGGGCATTCAGTACTTC. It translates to CATSTGIKGIQYF.

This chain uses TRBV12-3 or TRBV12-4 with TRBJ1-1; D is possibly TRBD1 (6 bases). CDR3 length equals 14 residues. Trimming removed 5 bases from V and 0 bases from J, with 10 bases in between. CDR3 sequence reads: CASSHRAMNTEAFF. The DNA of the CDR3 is TGTGCCAGCAGTCACAGGGCTATGAACACTGAAGCTTTCTTT.

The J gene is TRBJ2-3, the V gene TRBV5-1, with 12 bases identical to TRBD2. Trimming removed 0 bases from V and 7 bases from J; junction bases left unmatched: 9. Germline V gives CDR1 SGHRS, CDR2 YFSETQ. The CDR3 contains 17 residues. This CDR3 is CASSLGLAGERGNTQYF. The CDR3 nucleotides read TGCGCCAGCAGCTTGGGACTAGCGGGAGAAAGGGGGAATACGCAGTATTTT.

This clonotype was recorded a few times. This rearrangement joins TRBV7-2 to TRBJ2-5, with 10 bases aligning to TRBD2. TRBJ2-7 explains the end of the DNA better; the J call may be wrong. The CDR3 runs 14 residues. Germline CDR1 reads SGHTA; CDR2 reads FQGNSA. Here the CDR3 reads CASSPAGGKYEQYF. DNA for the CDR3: TGTGCCAGCAGCCCAGCGGGAGGGAAGTACGAGCAGTACTTC.

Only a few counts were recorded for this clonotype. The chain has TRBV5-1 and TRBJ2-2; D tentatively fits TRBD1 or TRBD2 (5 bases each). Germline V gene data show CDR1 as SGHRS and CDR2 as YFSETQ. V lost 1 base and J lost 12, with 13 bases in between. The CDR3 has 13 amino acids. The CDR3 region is CASSLTTEGKLFF. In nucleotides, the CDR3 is TGCGCCAGCAGCTTGACAACCGAGGGGAAGCTGTTTTTT.

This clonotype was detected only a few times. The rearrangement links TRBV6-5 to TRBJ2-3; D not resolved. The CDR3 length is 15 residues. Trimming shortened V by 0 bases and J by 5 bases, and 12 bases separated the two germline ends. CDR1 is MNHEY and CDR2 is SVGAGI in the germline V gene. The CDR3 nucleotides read TGTGCCAGCAGTTACTCGGGGAACAAAAAAGATACGCAGTATTTT. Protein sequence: CASSYSGNKKDTQYF.

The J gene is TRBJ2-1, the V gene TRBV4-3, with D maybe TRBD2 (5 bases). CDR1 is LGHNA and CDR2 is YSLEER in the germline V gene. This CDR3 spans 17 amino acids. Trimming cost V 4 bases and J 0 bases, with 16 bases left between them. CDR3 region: CASSRNFGKSSYNEQFF. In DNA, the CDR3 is TGCGCCAGCAGCCGGAACTTCGGGAAAAGCTCCTACAATGAGCAGTTCTTC.

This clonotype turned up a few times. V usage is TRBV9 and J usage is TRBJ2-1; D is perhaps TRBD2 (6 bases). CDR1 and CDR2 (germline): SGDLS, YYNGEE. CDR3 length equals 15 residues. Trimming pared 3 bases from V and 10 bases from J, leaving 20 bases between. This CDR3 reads CASSEGSGKSGEQFF. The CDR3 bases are TGTGCCAGCAGCGAAGGTAGCGGTAAGTCGGGAGAGCAGTTCTTC.

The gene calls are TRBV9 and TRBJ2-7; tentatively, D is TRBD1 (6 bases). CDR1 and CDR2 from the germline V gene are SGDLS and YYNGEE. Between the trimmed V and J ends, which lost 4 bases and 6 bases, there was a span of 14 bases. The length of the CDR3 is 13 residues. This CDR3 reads CASSPTTGSEQYF. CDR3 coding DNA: TGTGCCAGCAGCCCGACGACAGGCAGCGAGCAGTACTTC. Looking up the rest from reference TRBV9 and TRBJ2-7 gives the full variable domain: DSGVTQTPKHLITATGQRVTLRCSPRSGDLSVYWYQQSLDQGLQFLIQYYNGEERAKGNILERFSAQQFPDLHSELNLSSLELGDSALYFCASSPTTGSEQYFGPGTRLTVT.

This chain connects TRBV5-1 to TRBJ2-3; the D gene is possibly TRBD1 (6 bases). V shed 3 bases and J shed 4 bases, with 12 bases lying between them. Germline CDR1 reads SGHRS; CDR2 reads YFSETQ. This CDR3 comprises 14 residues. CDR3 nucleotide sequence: TGCGCCAGCAGCTCGCCACAGGGCTCAGATACGCAGTATTTT. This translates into CASSSPQGSDTQYF.

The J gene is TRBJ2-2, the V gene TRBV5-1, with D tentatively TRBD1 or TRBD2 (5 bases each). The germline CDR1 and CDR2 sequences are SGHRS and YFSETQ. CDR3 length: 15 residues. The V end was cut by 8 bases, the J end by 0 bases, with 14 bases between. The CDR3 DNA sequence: TGCGCCAGTCGCGTAGGGACCGCGAACACCGGGGAGCTGTTTTTT. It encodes CASRVGTANTGELFF.

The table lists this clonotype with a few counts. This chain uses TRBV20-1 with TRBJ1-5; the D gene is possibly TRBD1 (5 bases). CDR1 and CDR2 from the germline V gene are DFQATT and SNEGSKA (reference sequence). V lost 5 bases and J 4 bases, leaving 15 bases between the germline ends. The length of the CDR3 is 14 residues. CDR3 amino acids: CSADPGGGNQPQHF. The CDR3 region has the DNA TGCAGTGCTGACCCGGGGGGAGGGAATCAGCCCCAGCATTTT.

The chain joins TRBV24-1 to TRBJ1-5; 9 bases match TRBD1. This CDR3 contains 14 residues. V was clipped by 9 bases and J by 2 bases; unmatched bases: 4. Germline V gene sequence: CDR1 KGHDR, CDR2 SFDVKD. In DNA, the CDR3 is TGTGCCACCTCGGACAGGGGAGGCAATCAGCCCCAGCATTTT. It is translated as CATSDRGGNQPQHF.

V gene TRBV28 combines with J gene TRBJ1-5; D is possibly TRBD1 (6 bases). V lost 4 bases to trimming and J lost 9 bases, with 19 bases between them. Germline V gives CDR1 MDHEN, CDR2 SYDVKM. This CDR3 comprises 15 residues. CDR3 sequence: CASSSYGGGPGPQHF. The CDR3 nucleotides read TGTGCCAGCAGTTCATACGGGGGGGGCCCAGGGCCCCAGCATTTT.

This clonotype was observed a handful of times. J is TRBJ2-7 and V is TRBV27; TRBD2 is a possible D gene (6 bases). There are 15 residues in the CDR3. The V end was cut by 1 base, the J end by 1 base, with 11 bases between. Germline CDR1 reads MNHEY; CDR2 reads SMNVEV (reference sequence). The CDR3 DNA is TGTGCCAGCAGTTTATTCGCGGGAACATCCTACGAGCAGTACTTC. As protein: CASSLFAGTSYEQYF.

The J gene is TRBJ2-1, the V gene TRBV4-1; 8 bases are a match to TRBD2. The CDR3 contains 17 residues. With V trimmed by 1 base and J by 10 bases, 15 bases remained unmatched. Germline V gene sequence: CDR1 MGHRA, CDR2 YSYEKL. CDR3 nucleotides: TGCGCCAGCAGCCAAGGTGGTGCGACTAGCGTGGGTCGGGAGCAGTTCTTC. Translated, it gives CASSQGGATSVGREQFF.

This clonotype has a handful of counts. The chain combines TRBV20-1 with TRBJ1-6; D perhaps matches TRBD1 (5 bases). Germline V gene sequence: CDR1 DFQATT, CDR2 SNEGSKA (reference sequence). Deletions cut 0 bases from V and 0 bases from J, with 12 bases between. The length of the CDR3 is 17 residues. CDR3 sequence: CSARDLQASSYNSPLHF. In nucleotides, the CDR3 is TGCAGTGCTAGAGATTTACAGGCGAGCTCCTATAATTCACCCCTCCACTTT.

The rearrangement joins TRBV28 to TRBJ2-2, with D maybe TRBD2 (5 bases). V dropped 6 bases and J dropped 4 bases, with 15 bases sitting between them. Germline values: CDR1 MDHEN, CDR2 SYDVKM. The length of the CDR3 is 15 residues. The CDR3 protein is CASSSGFSSTGELFF. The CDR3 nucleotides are TGTGCCAGCAGCTCGGGATTCTCGAGCACCGGGGAGCTGTTTTTT.

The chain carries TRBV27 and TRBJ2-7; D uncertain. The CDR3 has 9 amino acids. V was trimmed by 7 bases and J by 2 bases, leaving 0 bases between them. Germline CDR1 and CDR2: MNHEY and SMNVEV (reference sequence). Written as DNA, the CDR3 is TGTGCCAGCACCTACGAGCAGTACTTC. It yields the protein CASTYEQYF.

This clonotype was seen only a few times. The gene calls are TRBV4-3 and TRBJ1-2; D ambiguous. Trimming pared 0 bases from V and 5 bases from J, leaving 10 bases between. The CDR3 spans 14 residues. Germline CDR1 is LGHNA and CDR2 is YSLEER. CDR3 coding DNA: TGCGCCAGCAGCCAAGACACTGGTCCTTATGGCTACACCTTC. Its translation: CASSQDTGPYGYTF.

In nucleotides, the CDR3 is TGTGCCAGCAGCTTAGTGCTGGCTAGCTGGGATCAAGAGACCCAGTACTTC. The encoded protein is CASSLVLASWDQETQYF. This chain connects TRBV7-2 to TRBJ2-5; TRBD2 is a possible D gene (5 bases). Germline CDR1 and CDR2: SGHTA and FQGNSA. The CDR3 runs 17 residues. V shed 1 base and J shed 2 bases, with 17 bases lying between them.

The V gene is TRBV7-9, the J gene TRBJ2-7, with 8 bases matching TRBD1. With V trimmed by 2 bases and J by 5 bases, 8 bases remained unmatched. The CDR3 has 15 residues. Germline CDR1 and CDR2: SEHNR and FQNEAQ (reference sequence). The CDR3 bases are TGTGCCAGCAGCTTATTAACAGGGGGGTTCCACGAGCAGTACTTC. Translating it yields CASSLLTGGFHEQYF.